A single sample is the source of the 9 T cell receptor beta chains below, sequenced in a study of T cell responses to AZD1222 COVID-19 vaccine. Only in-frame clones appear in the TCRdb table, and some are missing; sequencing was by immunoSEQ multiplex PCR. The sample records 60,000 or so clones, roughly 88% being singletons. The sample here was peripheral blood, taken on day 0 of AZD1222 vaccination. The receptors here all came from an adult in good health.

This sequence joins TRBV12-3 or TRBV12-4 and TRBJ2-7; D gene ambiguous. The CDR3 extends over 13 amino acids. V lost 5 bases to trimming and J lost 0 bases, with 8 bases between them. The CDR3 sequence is CASSSTDSYEQYF. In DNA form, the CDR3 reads TGTGCCAGCAGTAGTACTGACTCCTACGAGCAGTACTTC.

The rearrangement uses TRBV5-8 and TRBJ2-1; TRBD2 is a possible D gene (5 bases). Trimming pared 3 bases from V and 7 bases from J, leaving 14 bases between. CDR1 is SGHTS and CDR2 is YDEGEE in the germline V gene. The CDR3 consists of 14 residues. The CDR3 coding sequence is TGTGCCAGCAGCTCAATGACTCCGGGGAATGAGCAGTTCTTC. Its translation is CASSSMTPGNEQFF.

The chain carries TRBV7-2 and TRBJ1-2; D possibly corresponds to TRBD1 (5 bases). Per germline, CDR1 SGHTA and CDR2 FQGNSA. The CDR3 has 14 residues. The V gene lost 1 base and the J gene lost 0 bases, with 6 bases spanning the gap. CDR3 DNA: TGTGCCAGCAGCTTAGGGGGGGCTAACTATGGCTACACCTTC. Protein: CASSLGGANYGYTF.

The chain's CDR3 is CASSLTYTDTQYF. The CDR3 nucleotides read TGTGCCAGCAGTTTAACCTACACAGATACGCAGTATTTT. The rearrangement joins TRBV27 to TRBJ2-3, with no clear D. The CDR3 runs 13 residues. Trimming took 2 bases from V and 2 from J, leaving 5 bases between them. Germline CDR1 MNHEY, CDR2 SMNVEV (reference sequence).

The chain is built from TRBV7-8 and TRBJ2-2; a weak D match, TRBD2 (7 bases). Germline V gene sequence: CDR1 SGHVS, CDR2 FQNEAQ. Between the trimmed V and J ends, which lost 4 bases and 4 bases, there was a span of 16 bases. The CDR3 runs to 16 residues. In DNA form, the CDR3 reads TGTGCCAGCAGCTCAACCCCGGGGGGCGTCACCGGGGAGCTGTTTTTT. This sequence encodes CASSSTPGGVTGELFF.

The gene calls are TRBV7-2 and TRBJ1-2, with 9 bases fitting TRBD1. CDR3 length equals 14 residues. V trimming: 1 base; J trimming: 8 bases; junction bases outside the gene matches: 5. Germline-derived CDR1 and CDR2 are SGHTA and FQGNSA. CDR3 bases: TGTGCCAGCAGCTTAGGGGACAGGGTAAAAGGCTACACCTTC. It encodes CASSLGDRVKGYTF.

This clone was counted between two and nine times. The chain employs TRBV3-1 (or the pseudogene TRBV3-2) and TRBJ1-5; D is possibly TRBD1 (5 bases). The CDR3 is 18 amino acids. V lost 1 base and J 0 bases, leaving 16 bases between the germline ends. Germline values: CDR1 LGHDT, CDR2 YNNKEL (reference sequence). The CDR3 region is CASSQAGTASYSNQPQHF. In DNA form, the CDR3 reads TGTGCCAGCAGCCAAGCCGGGACGGCATCATATAGCAATCAGCCCCAGCATTTT.

The CDR3 loop is CASRRGTGGGSGANVLTF. As DNA, the CDR3 is TGTGCCAGCAGACGTGGGACAGGGGGAGGCTCTGGGGCCAACGTCCTGACTTTC. V gene TRBV5-4 combines with J gene TRBJ2-6, with 11 bases aligning to TRBD1. CDR1 is SGHNT and CDR2 is YYREEE in the germline V gene (reference sequence). V shed 5 bases, J shed 0 bases, and the junction held 7 bases outside the gene matches. This CDR3 is 18 amino acids long.

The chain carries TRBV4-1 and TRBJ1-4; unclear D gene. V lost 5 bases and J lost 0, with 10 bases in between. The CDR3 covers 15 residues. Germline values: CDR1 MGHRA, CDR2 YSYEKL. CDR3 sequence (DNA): TGCGCCAGCAGCTATGGGATAACAACTAATGAAAAACTGTTTTTT. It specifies CASSYGITTNEKLFF.